This T cell receptor beta chain was sequenced in a study of blood T cell repertoires in COVID-19. Across the whole study: COVID-19 samples from acute and convalescent phases originated in the United States, Italy and Spain. In each case, the material was cDNA or gDNA derived from T cells, B-cell-depleted T cells, or PBMCs.

Authors' analysis steps: Estimated nucleated cell counts came from reference gene primer amplification. The table came from immunoSEQ multiplex PCR; TCRdb's copy has only in-frame clones and leaves some out. The V and J calls and the clone size are those of that table, but D and trimming were determined from the DNA. Among about 260,000 clones, roughly 84% were seen once, and the ten largest hold under 5.5%. The sequence was collected from a man aged 55 to 70 with acute or convalescent COVID-19. The source material was peripheral blood.

The CDR3 is CASSQPGQGKDGYTF. Written as DNA, the CDR3 is TGTGCCAGCAGCCAACCCGGACAGGGGAAGGATGGCTACACCTTC. This chain joins TRBV4-2 and TRBJ1-2; 9 bases align to TRBD1. Per the germline V gene, CDR1 is LGHNA and CDR2 is YNFKEQ. This CDR3 comprises 15 residues. Germline trimming cut 2 bases from V and 6 bases from J; bases unmatched to any gene: 7.